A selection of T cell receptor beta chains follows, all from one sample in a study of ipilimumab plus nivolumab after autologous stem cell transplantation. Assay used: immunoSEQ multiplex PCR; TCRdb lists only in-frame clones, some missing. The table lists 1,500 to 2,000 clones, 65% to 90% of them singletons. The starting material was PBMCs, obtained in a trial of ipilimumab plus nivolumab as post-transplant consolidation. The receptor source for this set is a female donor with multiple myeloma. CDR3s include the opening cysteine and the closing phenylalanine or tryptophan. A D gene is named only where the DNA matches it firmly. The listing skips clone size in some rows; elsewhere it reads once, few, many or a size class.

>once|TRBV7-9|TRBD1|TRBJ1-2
TGTGCCAGCAGCCCCGGACAGGCCGGATCGGGGGCTGGCTACACCTTC
CASSPGQAGSGAGYTF
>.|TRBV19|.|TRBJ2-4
TGTGCCAGTAGTATGTATATTGGGGAGAAAAACATTCAGTACTTC
CASSMYIGEKNIQYF
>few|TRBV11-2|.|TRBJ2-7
TGTGCCAGCAGCCCCCCCGTAGTCCTCTCCTACGAGCAGTACTTC
CASSPPVVLSYEQYF
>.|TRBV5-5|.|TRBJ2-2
TGTGCCAGCAGCTTGGGTGTATCGGCTCTAACCGGGGAGCTGTTTTTT
CASSLGVSALTGELFF
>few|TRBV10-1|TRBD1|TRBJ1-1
TGCGCCAGCAGTCCGACAGGGGACGAAGCTTTCTTT
CASSPTGDEAFF
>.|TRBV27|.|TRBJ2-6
TGTGCCAGCAGGGGACCGGGACTGTCCGGTGGGGCCAACGTCCTGACTTTC
CASRGPGLSGGANVLTF
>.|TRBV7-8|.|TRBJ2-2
TGTGCCAGCAGCTTAGTGGTAGCGGCGAACACCGGGGAGCTGTTTTTT
CASSLVVAANTGELFF
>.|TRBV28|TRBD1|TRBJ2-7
TGTGCCAGCAGGGACAGGGAGGTTGGTGGCGAGCAGTACTTC
CASRDREVGGEQYF
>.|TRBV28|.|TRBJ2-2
TGTGCCAGCTTGGGGTCCGGGGAGCTGTTTTTT
CASLGSGELFF
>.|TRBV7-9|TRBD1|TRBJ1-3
TGTGCCAGCAGCTATCTTAACAGGGGAATAGCTGGAAACACCATATATTTT
CASSYLNRGIAGNTIYF
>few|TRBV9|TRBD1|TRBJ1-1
TGTGCCAGCAGCGTAGTCACGACAGGGGAAGCTTTCTTT
CASSVVTTGEAFF
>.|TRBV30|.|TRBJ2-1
TGTGCCTGGAGAGCTAGCAGCTCCTACAATGAGCAGTTCTTC
CAWRASSSYNEQFF
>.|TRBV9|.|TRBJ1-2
TGTGCCAGCAGCGCCACAGGGAGCGTCGCCTATGGCTACACCTTC
CASSATGSVAYGYTF
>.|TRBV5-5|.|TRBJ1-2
TGTGCCAGCAGCTTGAGACAGGAGGATTACTATGGCTACACCTTC
CASSLRQEDYYGYTF
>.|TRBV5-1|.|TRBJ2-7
TGCGCCAGCAGCTTGTTGGCAGGTGACTACGAGCAGTACTTC
CASSLLAGDYEQYF
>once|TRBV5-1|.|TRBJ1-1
TGCGCCAGCACTCTGGGGTCTAACACTGAAGCTTTCTTT
CASTLGSNTEAFF
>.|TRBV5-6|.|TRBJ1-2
TGTGCCAGCAGCTTGGGAGGGTATCAGAGGGGAGACACCTTC
CASSLGGYQRGDTF
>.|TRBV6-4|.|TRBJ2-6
TGTGCCAGCAGTCATTTACACTCACGACAAAGTCGGGCCAACGTCCTGACTTTC
CASSHLHSRQSRANVLTF
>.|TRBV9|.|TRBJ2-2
TGTGCCAGCAGCCTAAACGACAGGATTAACGGCGGGGAGCTGTTTTTT
CASSLNDRINGGELFF
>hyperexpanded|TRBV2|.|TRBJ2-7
TGTGCCAGCAGCCCTAGCTCCTACGAGCAGTACTTC
CASSPSSYEQYF